The entry below describes one TCR beta chain. Its target is unknown. Some clones are missing from TCRdb's copy, which holds only in-frame ones; the method was immunoSEQ multiplex PCR. The sample carries about 54,000 clones, roughly 80% recorded once. The data originate from a study of a mutant IDH1 vaccine in newly diagnosed glioma. Study results and caveats: Induction of immune responses by the vaccine occurred in 85% to 95% of patients.

V lost 8 bases to trimming and J lost 1 base; unmatched junction nucleotides: 6. Germline assignment: CDR1 MNHNS and CDR2 SASEGT. CDR3 length equals 15 residues. Time point defined: week 35, safety follow-up. Vaccinated patients received 300 ug of mutant IDH1 20-mer peptide per dose, with topical imiquimod. The sequence was collected from a woman aged 18-29 years with glioma. The chain carries TRBV6-1 and TRBJ2-5; 11 bases match TRBD2. The sequences come from PBMCs, collected from a glioma patient whose treatment included an IDH1 peptide vaccine. CDR3 coding DNA: TGTGCCAGCGGGCTAGCGGGAGGTACCCAAGAGACCCAGTACTTC. Translating it yields CASGLAGGTQETQYF.